Below, one T cell receptor (beta chain) is given with its context. Antigen unknown. These data belong to a study of EBV T-cell therapy then PD-1 blockade in nasopharyngeal carcinoma. The protocol was immunoSEQ multiplex PCR, while the TCRdb copy is restricted to in-frame clones and leaves out a portion. The data contain 20,000 to 25,000 clones, 82% of them singletons. This CDR3 is built from 10 residues. Germline assignment: CDR1 MDHEN and CDR2 SYDVKM. V lost 6 bases to trimming and J lost 6 bases, with 3 bases between them. Noted treatment: AdE1-LMPpoly-expanded autologous EBV-specific T-cell therapy followed by anti-PD-1 nivolumab.

The sample was CD8+ T cells from blood, taken at day -245 from a patient whose treatment included autologous EBV-specific T cells and nivolumab. V usage is TRBV28 and J usage is TRBJ1-5; no firm D call. This TCR derives from a man in his forties or fifties with nasopharyngeal carcinoma. The CDR3 region is CASSFQPQHF. CDR3 bases: TGTGCCAGCAGCTTTCAGCCCCAGCATTTT.